These 5 T cell receptor beta chains originate from one sample sequenced in a study of cytomegalovirus exposure and HLA in healthy donors. PCR amplification relied on 60 Vbeta primers (plus 13 Jbeta primers). The protocol was immunoSEQ multiplex PCR, while the TCRdb copy is restricted to in-frame clones and leaves out a portion. The data show over 150,000 clones, with around 69% seen just once and 1.2% to 1.5% held by the top ten. Sequencing was performed on PBMCs. These TCRs come from a man between 60 and 70 years old in good health and CMV-seronegative.

The J gene is TRBJ1-1, the V gene TRBV19; TRBD1 aligns across 8 bases. Germline V CDR1 and CDR2: LNHDA, SQIVND (reference sequence). The trim removed 8 bases at V and 5 bases at J, leaving 13 bases unmatched. The length of the CDR3 is 15 residues. This CDR3 is CASQSQGALWTEAFF. The CDR3 region has the DNA TGTGCCAGTCAATCGCAGGGGGCGTTATGGACTGAAGCTTTCTTT.

The J gene is TRBJ1-4, the V gene TRBV28, with 9 bases fitting TRBD1. In germline, CDR1 is MDHEN, CDR2 SYDVKM. Losses at the gene ends were 6 bases for V and 6 bases for J; bases not matched to a gene: 5. The CDR3 totals 14 residues. CDR3: CASRAGQGYEKLFF. The CDR3 coding sequence is TGTGCCAGCAGGGCGGGACAGGGATATGAAAAACTGTTTTTT.

This chain uses TRBV5-1 with TRBJ2-5, with 10 bases that match TRBD2. Germline V gives CDR1 SGHRS, CDR2 YFSETQ. V lost 4 bases, J lost 5 bases, and 14 bases stayed unmatched. This CDR3 region has 17 residues. The CDR3 reads CASSPGAGLAVVETQYF. DNA for the CDR3: TGCGCCAGCAGCCCGGGGGCCGGACTAGCGGTAGTGGAGACCCAGTACTTC. The entire variable domain, with the rest obtained from reference TRBV5-1 and TRBJ2-5, is as follows: KAGVTQTPRYLIKTRGQQVTLSCSPISGHRSVSWYQQTPGQGLQFLFEYFSETQRNKGNFPGRFSGRQFSNSRSEMNVSTLELGDSALYLCASSPGAGLAVVETQYFGPGTRLLVL.

This clone was detected once. The V gene is TRBV7-3, the J gene TRBJ2-7, with a tentative D call TRBD2 (7 bases). Trimming left V 3 bases short and J 5 bases short, with 17 bases between. Germline V lookup: CDR1 SGHTA, CDR2 FQGTGA. The length of the CDR3 is 15 residues. The CDR3 DNA sequence: TGTGCCAGCAGCTTGGCGGGGCGGGGGCAGGACGAGCAGTACTTC. Its translation is CASSLAGRGQDEQYF.

A single count supports this clone. This chain links TRBV5-3 with TRBJ2-5; the D is unclear. TRBV5-3 is assigned to the ORF class and has an uncertain function. V shed 4 bases and J shed 8 bases, with 6 bases lying between them. CDR3 length: 10 amino acids. DNA of the CDR3: TGTGCCAGAAGCCCTCGTACCCAGTACTTC. It encodes CARSPRTQYF.